One T cell receptor (beta chain) is described in this entry. This clone was observed a few times. Its antigen is currently not known. There are no base qualities to consult, and no much larger clone falls within one base. Healthy HIV-negative adults with no recently reported acute infections or vaccinations were included as donors. Every donor was a Caucasian adult living in Nashville, Tennessee, USA. CD4+ T cells were enriched by magnetic negative selection, after which naive cells were positively selected on CD45RA and the negative fraction was taken as the memory subset. Blood was collected by leukapheresis, and PBMCs were isolated by Ficoll-Histopaque density gradient centrifugation and then cryopreserved in liquid nitrogen vapor phase. Purity and quantity of every magnetically sorted T cell population were checked by analytical flow cytometry. Genomic DNA was isolated from every sorted fraction and measured by UV absorbance on a Nanodrop 2000c.

TCR CDR3 regions were amplified from genomic DNA by multiplex PCR using the deep immunoSEQ assay. For each cell subset, the extracted genomic DNA was distributed evenly across all wells of several immunoSEQ 96-well plates, and each plate served as one replicate. For sorted subsets, approximately 190 ng of genomic DNA, equivalent to around 29,000 T cell genomes, went into each replicate PCR. Purified libraries were quantified with a Qubit 3.0 fluorometer, sized on a Bioanalyzer 2100, and re-quantified with the KAPA Library Quantification kit. Every immunoSEQ 96-well plate was sequenced on a dedicated single-read 150-cycle Illumina NextSeq 550 flow cell. For the original study's pipeline: Because the immunoSEQ output included only junctional sequences and no quality scores, the filtering could not be the same as the filtering used for full-length reads. Sequences were annotated with PyIR, a Python wrapper for IgBLAST v1.9, and V/J genes and CDR3 were assigned using IMGT germline references. Reads were removed for weak V/J assignments (E-value above 1e-6), missing CDR3, stop codons, out-of-frame junctions, or ambiguous translated residues. V3J clonotypes were defined as sequences sharing an identical inferred V gene, J gene, and CDR3 amino acid sequence. To compute the percentage overlap between repertoires, the number of shared unique clonotypes was divided by the size of the smaller repertoire. Repertoire richness was assessed with RTK rarefaction, the Chao1 estimator, and Recon v2.1 estimates of unobserved clonotypes. Generation probabilities were computed with OLGA for all TCRbeta clonotypes obtained by the gDNA method from several donors. The source is immuneACCESS, and TCRdb retained only in-frame sequences with V and J called. Part of the clones is not carried over; for the studies checked, unresolved V genes explain less than half of this, and the remainder is unexplained. V and J calls plus clone size are reproduced from that table; the DNA served to infer D and trimming. The sample table shows under 850,000 clones, and 55% to 75% are seen once. The ten largest account for about 1.7% of the sample.

Trimming takes 7 bases off V and 4 bases off J; junction bases not matched to a gene: 7. From cysteine to phenylalanine, the CDR3 is 14 amino acids long. The read is trimmed to its CDR3 DNA, 42 bases read in frame from base 1. For CDR1 and CDR2, the germline V gene (reference sequence) lists LNHDA and SQIVND. These data are taken from a study of shared clonotypes between healthy human individuals (TCRdb year 2020). With regard to the full study: Three men and two women, aged 18 to 49 years, made up the cohort. For each donor, CD4 naive and CD4 memory were each given three plates, CD8 naive was given two plates, and CD8 memory was given one plate. Blood TCR repertoires of several healthy adults were deeply sequenced to estimate repertoire size and the extent of clonotype sharing between individuals. Different laboratories and diverse techniques were used to prepare libraries and sequence TCR repertoires, to increase sequencing depth and limit assay-specific biases. Between about 0.8 and 9 billion PBMCs per donor were obtained by leukapheresis. On the study overall, not on this receptor specifically: When a handful of donors were compared, the shared fraction of clonotypes was 5% to 6.5% for naive CD4, less than 4% for naive CD8, about 2.5% for memory CD4, and 0.35% to 0.5% for memory CD8. Estimated clonotype richness was generally larger for naive than for memory subsets. Compared with non-shared clonotypes, the clonotypes found in all four sorted-subset donors had higher generation probabilities. Pairwise subsampling led to the expectation that sequencing depth would affect the degree of clonotype sharing among donors. Sampling was limited to blood, and TCR repertoires in tissue likely differ from TCR repertoires in blood. Rarefaction of sorted-subset datasets indicated incomplete sequencing despite the large sequencing depth. The small number of donors limited the genetic and exposure-history diversity represented.

The sequence is built from TRBV19 and TRBJ2-3, and 8 junction bases match TRBD2. The sample consisted of memory CD4+ T cells sorted from blood. This sample's cell subset or site label indicates: CD45RA-negative fraction. The source of this sequence is a woman in her thirties in good health. The CDR3 protein is CASTSGSGPDTQYF. The nucleotides are TGTGCCAGTACGAGCGGGAGTGGTCCAGATACGCAGTATTTT.